The T cell receptor (beta chain) under discussion was sequenced for a study of technical replicates of blood from a handful of donors. The method was immunoSEQ multiplex PCR; TCRdb's version includes in-frame clones alone and lacks a portion of them. This table has 75,000 to 90,000 clones, nearly 95% appearing once. The germline V gene has CDR1 KGHSH and CDR2 LQKENI. CDR3 length: 17 amino acids. V lost 6 bases and J lost 5; bases outside the gene matches: 14. The sample consisted of T cells isolated from PBMCs. This clonotype was obtained from a human donor in good health. The chain carries TRBV18 and TRBJ2-2; 8 bases line up with TRBD2. CDR3 region: CASSSRGSGSTTGELFF. For the CDR3, the DNA is TGTGCCAGCTCGAGCCGCGGCAGCGGGAGTACGACCGGGGAGCTGTTTTTT.